This TCR beta chain is from a study of blood T cell repertoires in COVID-19. Background on the study: Samples came from the United States, Italy and Spain, spanning acute and convalescent COVID-19. T cells, B-cell-depleted T cells, or PBMCs provided the cDNA or gDNA that served as material.

The CDR3 loop spans 14 amino acids. With 2 bases removed from V and 8 bases from J, the gap between germline ends came to 15 bases. Germline lookup yields CDR1 SGHTA and CDR2 FQGNSA. Sequenced by immunoSEQ multiplex PCR; TCRdb stores in-frame clones only, minus some. The table shows about 120,000 clones, with approximately 90% occurring only once. The receptor comes from a man aged 50 to 59 with acute or convalescent COVID-19. This chain joins TRBV7-2 and TRBJ1-2; D possibly corresponds to TRBD1 (5 bases). What was sequenced was peripheral blood. The CDR3 DNA reads as TGTGCCAGCAGCTTAAGACAGACGGTCGGGGGCTACACCTTC. Translated, it gives CASSLRQTVGGYTF.